A selection of T cell receptor beta chains follows, all from one sample in a study of blood T cell repertoires in COVID-19. The repertoire was sequenced with immunoSEQ multiplex PCR; TCRdb's copy has only in-frame clones and lacks some. Seen here are 71,000 or so clones, about 86% observed once, and the top ten hold about 30%. Source material: peripheral blood. These receptor sequences come from an older man with acute or convalescent COVID-19. The CDR3 runs from the conserved cysteine through the conserved F or W. D genes are given only for firm matches. Clone size is stated in some rows and not others, as once, few, many or a class when expanded.

d_gene,v_gene,abundance,j_gene,CDR3aa,CDR3nt
-,TRBV7-9,-,TRBJ2-5,CASSLLGQGLETQYF,TGTGCCAGCAGCTTATTGGGGCAGGGCCTGGAGACCCAGTACTTC
-,TRBV19,-,TRBJ2-3,CASTTGSTDTQYF,TGTGCCAGTACTACAGGGAGCACAGATACGCAGTATTTT
-,TRBV9,-,TRBJ1-1,CASSAVPGAYMNTEAFF,TGTGCCAGCAGCGCCGTCCCAGGGGCCTACATGAACACTGAAGCTTTCTTT
TRBD1,TRBV5-6,-,TRBJ1-5,CASSPTGGQPQHF,TGTGCCAGCAGCCCGACAGGGGGTCAGCCCCAGCATTTT
-,TRBV7-3,-,TRBJ1-6,CASSQDSYNSPLHF,TGTGCCAGCAGCCAGGACTCCTATAATTCACCCCTCCACTTT
TRBD2,TRBV2,-,TRBJ2-7,CASRGTSGSSYEQYF,TGTGCCAGCAGAGGGACTAGCGGGAGCTCCTACGAGCAGTACTTC
TRBD1,TRBV19,-,TRBJ1-1,CASSVTGQGSEAFF,TGTGCCAGTAGTGTGACGGGACAGGGCTCTGAAGCTTTCTTT
TRBD2,TRBV7-2,-,TRBJ2-3,CASTTSGTTDTQYF,TGTGCCAGCACTACTAGCGGGACAACAGATACGCAGTATTTT
-,TRBV18,once,TRBJ1-1,CASSQQGGMSTEAFF,TGTGCCAGCTCACAACAGGGTGGGATGAGCACTGAAGCTTTCTTT
-,TRBV4-3,once,TRBJ2-3,CASSQGLFTGSDTQYF,TGCGCCAGCAGCCAAGGACTTTTTACCGGGTCAGATACGCAGTATTTT
-,TRBV3-1/TRBV3-2,-,TRBJ2-7,CASSHSEGTLFSEQYF,TGTGCCAGCAGCCATAGCGAAGGGACTCTTTTCTCCGAGCAGTACTTC
-,TRBV5-4,-,TRBJ1-2,CASSSQGVGGYTF,TGTGCCAGCAGCTCCCAGGGTGTAGGCGGCTACACCTTC
TRBD1,TRBV25-1,few,TRBJ1-2,CASSGRTGEGYTF,TGTGCCAGCAGTGGGAGGACAGGGGAGGGCTACACCTTC
-,TRBV27,-,TRBJ2-2,CASSLEWVRGWTGELFF,TGTGCCAGCAGTTTAGAGTGGGTGCGAGGGTGGACCGGGGAGCTGTTTTTT
TRBD1,TRBV5-4,-,TRBJ2-6,CASSLGQGITGANVLTF,TGTGCCAGCAGCTTGGGACAGGGTATCACTGGGGCCAACGTCCTGACTTTC
-,TRBV2,-,TRBJ1-6,CASRGGSSYNSPLHF,TGTGCCAGCAGAGGCGGAAGCTCCTATAATTCACCCCTCCACTTT